This T cell receptor (beta chain) derives from a study of cytomegalovirus exposure and HLA in healthy donors. Study-level results: Cytomegalovirus association was assigned to around 150 TCR beta chains.

From germline, CDR1 is SGHRS and CDR2 YFSETQ. With 3 bases removed from V and 3 bases from J, the gap between germline ends came to 10 bases. The length of the CDR3 is 13 residues. With regard to this clone: The antigen is unknown.

It was with 60 Vbeta and 13 Jbeta primers that the PCR ran. TCRdb keeps only in-frame clones here, not all; method: immunoSEQ multiplex PCR. The sample consists of 130,000 to 150,000 clones, 75% to 80% of them appearing once. This sequence originates from a woman aged 45-65 years in good health and CMV-seronegative. The J gene is TRBJ2-7, the V gene TRBV5-1; the D gene is possibly TRBD2 (5 bases). The sequenced sample was PBMCs. In DNA, the CDR3 is TGCGCCAGCAGCTCCCCAGGAGGCTACGAGCAGTACTTC. Its translation: CASSSPGGYEQYF. The full variable domain, with the rest looked up from reference TRBV5-1 and TRBJ2-7, is KAGVTQTPRYLIKTRGQQVTLSCSPISGHRSVSWYQQTPGQGLQFLFEYFSETQRNKGNFPGRFSGRQFSNSRSEMNVSTLELGDSALYLCASSSPGGYEQYFGPGTRLTVT.